This T cell receptor beta chain was sequenced in a study of blood T cell repertoires in COVID-19. In its sample, this clone was seen a few times. Germline CDR1 MDHEN, CDR2 SYDVKM. The V and J ends lost 6 bases and 5 bases respectively, with 14 bases between them. The CDR3 is 14 amino acids. TCRdb's copy holds only in-frame clones and misses some; the assay was immunoSEQ multiplex PCR. The data hold about 270,000 clones, with over 75% observed a single time. The source is a woman aged 25 to 39 who had recovered from COVID-19. The material sequenced was PBMCs or T cells enriched from blood (not recorded which). The chain combines TRBV28 with TRBJ1-5, with a weak D call TRBD1 (6 bases). The CDR3 sequence is CASSLGQGYQPQHF. CDR3 bases: TGTGCCAGCAGCCTGGGGCAGGGGTATCAGCCCCAGCATTTT.